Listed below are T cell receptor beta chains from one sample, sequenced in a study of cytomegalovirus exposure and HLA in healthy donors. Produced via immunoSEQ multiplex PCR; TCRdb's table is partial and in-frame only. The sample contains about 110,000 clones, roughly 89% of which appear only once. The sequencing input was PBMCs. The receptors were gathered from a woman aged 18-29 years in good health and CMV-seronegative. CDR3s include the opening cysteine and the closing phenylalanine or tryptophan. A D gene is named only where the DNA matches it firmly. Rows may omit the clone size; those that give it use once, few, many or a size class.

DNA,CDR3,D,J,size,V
TGTGCCAGCAGCTCCTACATGAGGAGAAACACTGAAGCTTTCTTT,CASSSYMRRNTEAFF,.,TRBJ1-1,.,TRBV7-2
TGTGCCAGCAGCCCGGGACAGGCGTTGAGCTACACCTTC,CASSPGQALSYTF,TRBD1,TRBJ1-2,.,TRBV7-9
TGTGCCAGTAGGGACTCAGGAGCCGGGGAGCTGTTTTTT,CASRDSGAGELFF,.,TRBJ2-2,.,TRBV19
TGTGCCAGCAGTCCCGGTGCGACAGACGACACTGAAGCTTTCTTT,CASSPGATDDTEAFF,.,TRBJ1-1,.,TRBV6-5
TGCGCCAGCAGTGAGTCGAGCAGGGGCGGCGAGCAGTTCTTC,CASSESSRGGEQFF,.,TRBJ2-1,.,TRBV10-1
TGTGCCAGCAGTTCGACACGATCTGGGGCCAACGTCCTGACTTTC,CASSSTRSGANVLTF,.,TRBJ2-6,.,TRBV27
TGTGCCAGCAGTGAGGTACAGGGCTACGAGCAGTACTTC,CASSEVQGYEQYF,.,TRBJ2-7,few,TRBV6-1
TGTGCCAGCCAGACAGCCAGCTCCTATAATTCACCCCTCCACTTT,CASQTASSYNSPLHF,.,TRBJ1-6,.,TRBV6-1
TGTGCCAGCAGCCGGGACAGGGTAACCTACGAGCAGTACTTC,CASSRDRVTYEQYF,TRBD1,TRBJ2-7,.,TRBV7-2
TGTGCCAGCAGTTCCGGGACTAGCGGATACACAGATACGCAGTATTTT,CASSSGTSGYTDTQYF,TRBD2,TRBJ2-3,.,TRBV27
TGTGCCAGCAGCGGCAGGGCGAACACTGAAGCTTTCTTT,CASSGRANTEAFF,.,TRBJ1-1,.,TRBV2
TGTGCCAGCAGCACAGAACCGGGACAGCCCTACGAGCAGTACTTC,CASSTEPGQPYEQYF,TRBD1,TRBJ2-7,.,TRBV7-6
TGTGCCAGCAGTTACTCGGGCCTGAACACTGAAGCTTTCTTT,CASSYSGLNTEAFF,.,TRBJ1-1,.,TRBV6-5
TGTGCCTGGAGCTACAGGGGAACCTCCTATGGCTACACCTTC,CAWSYRGTSYGYTF,TRBD1,TRBJ1-2,few,TRBV30
TGTGCCAGCACAGGCGGGGTACCCTACGAGCAGTACTTC,CASTGGVPYEQYF,.,TRBJ2-7,once,TRBV7-9
TGTGCCAGCAGCCCCCGCGACGAGCAGTACTTC,CASSPRDEQYF,.,TRBJ2-7,.,TRBV16
TGTGCCAGCAGCTTATCCGCGGGGGCTGAGACCCAGTACTTC,CASSLSAGAETQYF,.,TRBJ2-5,.,TRBV7-3
TGTGCCAGCAGCTCTACCTTCGGGGAGCTGTTTTTT,CASSSTFGELFF,.,TRBJ2-2,.,TRBV5-6
TGTGCCAGCAGCTTTGGGGGGAATGAGCAGTTCTTC,CASSFGGNEQFF,.,TRBJ2-1,.,TRBV9
TGCGCCAGCAGCCAAGATTCTGAGCGGGACAACAATGAGCAGTTCTTC,CASSQDSERDNNEQFF,.,TRBJ2-1,.,TRBV4-3
TGTGCCAGCAGCCAAGATGTGACGGGGGCTGGAAACACCATATATTTT,CASSQDVTGAGNTIYF,.,TRBJ1-3,.,TRBV4-2
TGTGCCAGCAGCGGGGGCTCCTATGGCTACACCTTC,CASSGGSYGYTF,.,TRBJ1-2,.,TRBV9
TGTGCCAGCAGCCGAGGAGGGAATCTCTACGAGCAGTACTTC,CASSRGGNLYEQYF,.,TRBJ2-7,.,TRBV6-6
TGTGCCAGCAGTCTCCGGACAGGAACCAACGCTCCCTATGGCTACACCTTC,CASSLRTGTNAPYGYTF,TRBD1,TRBJ1-2,.,TRBV28
TGCAGCGACCGGGACAGGGCTTCCGAGCAGTACTTC,CSDRDRASEQYF,TRBD1,TRBJ2-7,.,TRBV29-1
TGTGCCAGCAGCATAGACTACGAGCAGTACTTC,CASSIDYEQYF,.,TRBJ2-7,.,TRBV6-6
TGTGCCAGCCATCCGCGGGACAGAATCTATGGCTACACCTTC,CASHPRDRIYGYTF,TRBD1,TRBJ1-2,.,TRBV7-9
TGCGCCAGCAGCGAAGCCCCCCTTGGAGTTCAGGGCCACGAGCAGTACTTC,CASSEAPLGVQGHEQYF,.,TRBJ2-7,.,TRBV5-1
TGTGCCAGCAGCCTTACACAGGGGCCATATAATTCACCCCTCCACTTT,CASSLTQGPYNSPLHF,TRBD1,TRBJ1-6,few,TRBV7-2
TGTGCCAGCAGTTTCATTTTCGGAGACTATAATTCACCCCTCCACTTT,CASSFIFGDYNSPLHF,.,TRBJ1-6,.,TRBV27
TGTGCCTGGAGCCAGCTCGCCGAACCCGGGACAGGGGTGGTAGCCAAAAACATTCAGTACTTC,CAWSQLAEPGTGVVAKNIQYF,TRBD1,TRBJ2-4,once,TRBV30
TGTGCCAGCATCGGACAGGGGAACACCGGGGAGCTGTTTTTT,CASIGQGNTGELFF,TRBD1,TRBJ2-2,.,TRBV9
TGTGCCAGCAGCTTATCCCTCACAGATACGCAGTATTTT,CASSLSLTDTQYF,.,TRBJ2-3,.,TRBV13
TGTGCCAGCAGTTTAGCCGGGAACACTGAAGCTTTCTTT,CASSLAGNTEAFF,.,TRBJ1-1,.,TRBV27
TGTGCCAGCAGTGAAAACACAGGGGGCCTCCAAGAGACCCAGTACTTC,CASSENTGGLQETQYF,TRBD1,TRBJ2-5,.,TRBV25-1
TGCGCCAGCAGCTGGGAACGCGGGGAAGAGACCCAGTACTTC,CASSWERGEETQYF,.,TRBJ2-5,.,TRBV5-1
TGTGCCAGCAGCCAAGATCCCGTCGGGCAGTATTTT,CASSQDPVGQYF,.,TRBJ2-3,.,TRBV14
TGTGCCAGCAGCTGGGACAGGGCGAACATTCAGTACTTC,CASSWDRANIQYF,TRBD1,TRBJ2-4,.,TRBV11-2
TGTGCCATCAGTACCGGGACTAGCGGGAGCGGCACCGGGGAGCTGTTTTTT,CAISTGTSGSGTGELFF,TRBD2,TRBJ2-2,.,TRBV10-3
TGTGCCAGCAGATCTGACAGGCGGGAGACCCAGTACTTC,CASRSDRRETQYF,.,TRBJ2-5,.,TRBV7-8
TGTGCCAGCAGCTTAGAGGGCGGGGACCAAGAGACCCAGTACTTC,CASSLEGGDQETQYF,.,TRBJ2-5,.,TRBV11-2
TGTGCCAGCAGCCAAGAGGGCAGGGCGGATGAAAAACTGTTTTTT,CASSQEGRADEKLFF,.,TRBJ1-4,once,TRBV4-2
TGTGCCAGCGGAAGAGGCCAGGGCGTCTTTTTT,CASGRGQGVFF,.,TRBJ2-2,.,TRBV27
TGTGCCAGCAGCCTTATCAGCCAGGGCTCCTACAATGAGCAGTTCTTC,CASSLISQGSYNEQFF,.,TRBJ2-1,.,TRBV7-9
TGTGCCAGCAGTTACCGACAGGACACTGAAGCTTTCTTT,CASSYRQDTEAFF,.,TRBJ1-1,.,TRBV6-5
TGTGCCTGGAGCCTCGGTGAGACCCAGTACTTC,CAWSLGETQYF,.,TRBJ2-5,once,TRBV30
TGTGCCACCAGCAGGACCGGGACAGGGGGGTTCGGCTACACCTTC,CATSRTGTGGFGYTF,TRBD1,TRBJ1-2,once,TRBV15
TGTGCCAGCAGCCTAAGGGGGACCCAGTACTTC,CASSLRGTQYF,.,TRBJ2-5,.,TRBV28
TGCAGCGTTGATAGCAGGGGGTTGGATACGCAGTATTTT,CSVDSRGLDTQYF,TRBD1,TRBJ2-3,.,TRBV29-1
TGCGCCAGCAGTTCGAGACAGGCTAACGAGCAGTACTTC,CASSSRQANEQYF,.,TRBJ2-7,.,TRBV4-1
TGTGCCAGCAGTTTACTCGGGGGCAATCAGCCCCAGCATTTT,CASSLLGGNQPQHF,.,TRBJ1-5,.,TRBV28
TGTGCCAGCAGCGTTACAGGGAGCGAGCAGTACTTC,CASSVTGSEQYF,.,TRBJ2-7,few,TRBV28